The 14 T cell receptor beta chains given below trace back to one sample, sequenced in a study of shared clonotypes between healthy human individuals. The protocol was immunoSEQ multiplex PCR, while the TCRdb copy is restricted to in-frame clones and leaves out a portion. The data contain a few hundred thousand clones, 87% of them singletons. The sample taken for sequencing was memory CD8+ T cells sorted from blood. Subset indicated: CD45RO+ cells pooled with CCR7-negative TemRA cells. All receptors come from a man younger than 30 in good health.

This clone was seen more than once but under ten times. In the same sample, other DNA sequences code for this CDR3. CDR3 coding DNA: TGTGCCAGCAGTTTATCCACAGGGGGCTACGAGCAGTACTTC. This gives the protein CASSLSTGGYEQYF. The chain carries TRBV27 and TRBJ2-7; TRBD1 aligns across 8 bases. V dropped 0 bases and J dropped 3; count of bases not matched to a gene: 1. The length of the CDR3 is 14 residues. Germline V gene sequence: CDR1 MNHEY, CDR2 SMNVEV (reference sequence).

The chain couples TRBV6-1 to TRBJ1-1, with 8 bases that match TRBD1. This CDR3 contains 15 residues. V lost 6 bases, J lost 1 base, and 7 bases stayed unmatched. The germline gives CDR1 MNHNS, CDR2 SASEGT. The CDR3 DNA reads as TGTGCCAGCAGGGACTACGGGACAGGGAACACTGAAGCTTTCTTT. As protein: CASRDYGTGNTEAFF.

In this sample, this clone turned up many times. This chain connects TRBV25-1 to TRBJ2-7; 7 positions agree with TRBD1. V was pared by 3 bases and J by 3 bases, with 8 bases of the junction left unmatched. The CDR3 sequence is 15 residues long. Germline V gene data show CDR1 as MGHDK and CDR2 as SYGVNS. CDR3 amino acids: CASSDWGTDFYEQYF. The CDR3 nucleotides read TGTGCCAGCAGTGACTGGGGGACAGATTTCTACGAGCAGTACTTC.

This chain connects TRBV7-2 to TRBJ2-7; 9 bases align to TRBD1. From germline, CDR1 is SGHTA and CDR2 FQGNSA. Losses at the gene ends were 5 bases for V and 4 bases for J; bases not matched to a gene: 9. This CDR3 contains 15 residues. The CDR3 nucleotides are TGTGCCAGCAGCGAGGACGGGACAGGGACTTACGAGCAGTACTTC. Protein sequence: CASSEDGTGTYEQYF. The complete variable domain, with remaining parts taken from reference TRBV7-2 and TRBJ2-7, reads GAGVSQSPSNKVTEKGKDVELRCDPISGHTALYWYRQSLGQGLEFLIYFQGNSAPDKSGLPSDRFSAERTGGSVSTLTIQRTQQEDSAVYLCASSEDGTGTYEQYFGPGTRLTVT.

V and J are TRBV6-6 and TRBJ1-1, with 10 bases fitting TRBD1. The CDR3 is 15 amino acids. Germline V gene data show CDR1 as MNHNY and CDR2 as SVGAGI (reference sequence). V was clipped by 2 bases and J by 1 base; unmatched bases: 1. CDR3 coding DNA: TGTGCCAGCAGTTACCGGGACAGGGGGAACACTGAAGCTTTCTTT. Its translation is CASSYRDRGNTEAFF.

The chain is built from TRBV6-5 and TRBJ2-7; no reliable D call. Germline values: CDR1 MNHEY, CDR2 SVGAGI. This CDR3 is 16 amino acids long. V was clipped by 0 bases and J by 5 bases, with 17 bases between them. For the CDR3, the DNA is TGTGCCAGCAGTTACTCGATGGCAGGCCGAGGCCACGAGCAGTACTTC. It specifies CASSYSMAGRGHEQYF.

The J gene is TRBJ2-7, the V gene TRBV7-9; D not resolved. The CDR3 extends over 13 amino acids. Deletions cut 1 base from V and 5 bases from J, with 9 bases between. Germline lookup yields CDR1 SEHNR and CDR2 FQNEAQ (reference sequence). CDR3 residues: CASSLVTSNEQYF. The CDR3 region has the DNA TGTGCCAGCAGCTTAGTGACGTCTAACGAGCAGTACTTC.

The rearrangement uses TRBV15 and TRBJ2-2; no reliable D call. CDR1 is LNHNV and CDR2 is YYDKDF in the germline V gene (reference sequence). This CDR3 spans 13 amino acids. V lost 5 bases to trimming and J lost 4 bases, with 8 bases between them. The CDR3 DNA reads TGTGCCACCAGCGGCGAAGGCACCGGGGAGCTGTTTTTT. Translated: CATSGEGTGELFF.

V usage is TRBV6-6 and J usage is TRBJ2-3; D gene uncertain. The CDR3 contains 13 residues. The V and J ends lost 8 bases and 5 bases respectively, with 14 bases between them. Germline CDR1 is MNHNY and CDR2 is SVGAGI (reference sequence). Written as DNA, the CDR3 is TGTGCCAGCGTCAGAGGTTACGTAGATACGCAGTATTTT. It codes for CASVRGYVDTQYF.

The genes are TRBV11-2 and TRBJ2-7; the D gene is possibly TRBD1 (5 bases). This CDR3 is built from 14 residues. Looked up from germline, CDR1 is SGHAT and CDR2 is FQNNGV. V lost 5 bases, J lost 5 bases, and 16 bases lay in between. CDR3 region: CASSPMGPANEQYF. DNA for the CDR3: TGTGCCAGCAGCCCAATGGGGCCAGCGAACGAGCAGTACTTC.

This sequence joins TRBV7-8 and TRBJ1-5, with 8 bases that match TRBD1. The germline CDR1 and CDR2 sequences are SGHVS and FQNEAQ. This CDR3 contains 14 residues. V shed 2 bases and J 9 bases; nucleotides not matched to a gene: 6. CDR3 bases: TGTGCCAGCAGCTTAATTGGACAGGGACGGCCCCAGCATTTT. Its protein is CASSLIGQGRPQHF.

Concerning this clone itself: The junction shows a germline mismatch at one end, possibly a read error. This sequence joins TRBV7-7 and TRBJ2-2; D is unresolved. The CDR3 is made up of 18 amino acids. Per the germline V gene, CDR1 is SSHAT and CDR2 is FNYEAQ (reference sequence). The CDR3 coding sequence is TGTGCTAGCAGCCCAAGGTGGGAAGTCAGGTTGTCCCCCGGGGAGCTGTTTTTT. Translation gives CASSPRWEVRLSPGELFF.

The chain recombines TRBV15 with TRBJ2-3, with unresolved D. The germline gives CDR1 LNHNV, CDR2 YYDKDF (reference sequence). V lost 5 bases and J lost 5, with 5 bases in between. This CDR3 region has 11 residues. DNA for the CDR3: TGTGCCACCAGCCCGGGAGATACGCAGTATTTT. Translated: CATSPGDTQYF.

The gene calls are TRBV10-1 and TRBJ2-1; D uncertain. Trimming removed 1 base from V and 5 bases from J, with 6 bases in between. The CDR3 loop spans 13 amino acids. Germline lookup yields CDR1 WNHNN and CDR2 SYGVQD (reference sequence). The CDR3 bases are TGCGCCAGCAGTGAGTGGCAGAACAATGAGCAGTTCTTC. Translating it yields CASSEWQNNEQFF.